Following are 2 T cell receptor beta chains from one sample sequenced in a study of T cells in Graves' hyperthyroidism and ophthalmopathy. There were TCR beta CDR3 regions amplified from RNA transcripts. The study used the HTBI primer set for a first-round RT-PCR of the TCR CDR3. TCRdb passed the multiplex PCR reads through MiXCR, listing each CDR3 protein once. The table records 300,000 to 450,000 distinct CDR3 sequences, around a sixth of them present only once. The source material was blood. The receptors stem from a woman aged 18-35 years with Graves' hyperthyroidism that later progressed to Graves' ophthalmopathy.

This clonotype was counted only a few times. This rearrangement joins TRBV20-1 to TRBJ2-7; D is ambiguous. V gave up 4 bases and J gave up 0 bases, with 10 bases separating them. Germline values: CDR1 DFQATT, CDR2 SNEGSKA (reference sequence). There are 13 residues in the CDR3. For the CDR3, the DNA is TGCAGTGCTAAGGACGTGAGCTCCTACGAGCAGTACTTC. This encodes CSAKDVSSYEQYF.

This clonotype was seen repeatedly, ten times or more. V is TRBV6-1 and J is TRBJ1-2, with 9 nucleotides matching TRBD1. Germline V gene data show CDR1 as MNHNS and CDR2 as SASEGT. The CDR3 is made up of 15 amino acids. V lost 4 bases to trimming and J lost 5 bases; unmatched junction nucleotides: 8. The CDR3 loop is CASSGQGDSLYGYTF. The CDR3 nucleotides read TGTGCCAGCAGTGGACAGGGGGATAGCCTATATGGCTACACCTTC.